This TCR beta chain was recorded in a study of T cell repertoires in breast cancer. As for the study in general: ER+/PR+ status applied to most of the roughly 20 tumors. Notes on the study in general: TCR overlap with tumor was approximately 8% in involved nodes and around 2% in tumor-free nodes. Shared TCRs had various nucleotide encodings, suggesting antigen-based selection and expansion.

The CDR3 has 15 amino acids. V gave up 10 bases and J gave up 1 base, with 19 bases separating them. Germline lookup yields CDR1 MNHNS and CDR2 SASEGT. About this clonotype itself: The antigen remains unidentified.

During the second nested PCR, blocking oligonucleotides suppressed genes that were not paired. Emulsion RT-PCR used about 5,000-270,000 T cells and C-region, Stepout, V-region primers. TCRdb passed the emulsion pairing reads through MiXCR, listing each CDR3 protein once. This table has nearly 40,000 distinct CDR3 sequences, 45% appearing once. Primers covering all TCR V genes were used in emulsion RT-PCR on CD8+ T cells. Sequencing was performed on CD8+ T cells. The TCR comes from a pool of human donors with breast cancer or a healthy control (not recorded which). The chain has TRBV6-1 and TRBJ2-5; a weak D match, TRBD2 (7 bases). In DNA, the CDR3 is TGTGCCAACAGGAGGGGGGGAAGATTCCAAGAGACCCAGTACTTC. It is translated as CANRRGGRFQETQYF.